The entry below gives a single TCR beta chain sequence along with its context. This clonotype is medium-sized (0.01 to 0.1%) in its sample. This clone's antigen is unknown. Base qualities were left out, and no much larger clone turns up one base away. The sample originates from a study of low-dose radiotherapy and immunotherapy resistance in tumors (dated by TCRdb to the early 2020s). Context from the whole study: Cohort 1 received 0.5 Gy per fraction every 2 weeks, with a prescribed total PTV dose of 6.5 Gy. Cohort 2 received 1 Gy per fraction every two weeks, with a total of 13 Gy over 26 weeks. Trial participants were not randomized into treatment groups. Starting on cycle 1 day 1, patients took 300 mg of aspirin by mouth once daily for four cycles. The translational analysis covered eight patients: three from the first dose cohort and the first five from the second dose cohort. Patients were given nivolumab as a 240 mg flat dose every two weeks and ipilimumab at 1 mg/kg every six weeks, with both drugs delivered intravenously. Intravenous cyclophosphamide at 200 mg/m2 was administered every two weeks, one day ahead of each radiation and immunotherapy administration.

Read against the paper, the sample's time point label means: before trial treatment. The donors came from RACIN, which was a single-arm phase I dose-escalation trial that paired nivolumab and ipilimumab with aspirin, low-dose cyclophosphamide and low-dose radiotherapy. Patients were eligible if they had advanced solid tumors that were TIL-negative. Unmatched junction bases come to 11, with V trimmed by 7 bases and J by 5 bases. From cysteine to phenylalanine, the CDR3 is 17 amino acids long. The read is trimmed to its CDR3 DNA, 51 bases read in frame from base 1. CDR1 and CDR2 are read off the germline V gene as MDHEN and SYDVKM. Reads for this sample came from an Illumina HiSeq 2500. To make first-strand cDNA, Superscript III was used along with a set of TRAV- and TRBV-specific primers so that both the TCRalpha and TCRbeta chains were covered. TCRs were amplified with Phusion for about 21 PCR cycles, with a constant-region primer paired with the adapter attached to the V primers. Isolated mRNA was amplified with the MessageAmp II aRNA Amplification Kit, using a 16-hour in vitro transcription at 37°C. mRNA for TCR sequencing was isolated with the Dynabeads mRNA DIRECT Purification Kit. Indexed Illumina adapters were added in a second roughly 25-cycle Phusion PCR, and the resulting products were purified with AMPure XP beads. Regarding the original processing steps: Using custom Perl scripts, TCR sequences encoding the same protein were pooled, out-of-frame sequences were removed, and the abundance of each clonotype was computed. Any TCR sequence backed by just one read was left out of the analysis. The metrics used to describe the repertoires included Shannon entropy, Gini index, clonality, richness, and the frequency of TCRs shared between repertoires. Starting from the raw public reads, TCRdb applied fastp trimming at Q25, assembled clones with MiXCR and retained in-frame beta chains. Duplicate CDR3 protein sequences are folded into a single record with the most common DNA and genes. Here the V and J calls rest on TCRdb's processing, not on the authors' analysis. In this sample the table shows around 79,000 distinct CDR3 sequences, approximately 17% of which occur a single time. The biggest ten clones account for about 5.9% of the sample.

The sequence was obtained from a male donor with prostate cancer. The sample in question was PBMCs, obtained before treatment. The sequence links TRBV28 to TRBJ2-5, with TRBD2 matching 15 junction bases. The nucleotide sequence reads TGTGCCAGCACAAGGACTAGCGGGAGGGCCGGTGATGAGACCCAGTACTTC. Translated, this gives CASTRTSGRAGDETQYF.